Sequencing of this TCR beta chain was carried out in a study of cytomegalovirus exposure and HLA in healthy donors. Study-level background: Earlier work reported some 110 million unique TCR beta sequences from about 179 million T cells. General study findings and limits: Three of the chains that were CMV-associated were confirmed in vitro to be specific for CMV antigens.

Primers included in the PCR were 60 Vbeta and 13 Jbeta primers. Assay used: immunoSEQ multiplex PCR; TCRdb lists only in-frame clones, some missing. This sample has a few hundred thousand clones, with approximately 80% found just once. Only a few counts were recorded for this clone. The antigen is undetermined. CDR3 length equals 15 residues. The ends lost 5 bases at V and 3 bases at J; junction bases unmatched: 6. Germline CDR1 is MNHNY and CDR2 is SVGAGI (reference sequence). Sequencing input: PBMCs. The sequence derives from a woman aged 45-65 years in good health and CMV-seropositive. The V call is TRBV6-6, the J call TRBJ1-3, with 8 bases matching TRBD1. The CDR3 sequence is CASSQVTGVGNTIYF. The CDR3 nucleotides read TGTGCCAGCAGTCAAGTGACAGGGGTTGGAAACACCATATATTTT.